This entry lists 22 T cell receptor beta chains sequenced from one sample in a study of blood T cell repertoires in COVID-19. Generated by immunoSEQ multiplex PCR, the TCRdb table keeps only in-frame clones and is missing some. The sample shows 75,000 to 95,000 clones, roughly 84% of them seen only once. Sequences were obtained from peripheral blood. The receptors come from a man aged 55 to 69 with acute or convalescent COVID-19.

This chain links TRBV5-5 with TRBJ1-3; TRBD1 might be the D (5 bases). The germline CDR1 and CDR2 sequences are SGHKS and YYEKEE (reference sequence). This CDR3 is built from 16 residues. V gave up 0 bases and J gave up 8 bases, with 18 bases separating them. The DNA of the CDR3 is TGTGCCAGCAGCTTGGGACCGTCAGGGCCACCCCACACCATATATTTT. It yields the protein CASSLGPSGPPHTIYF.

This chain uses TRBV2 with TRBJ1-2, with D uncertain. The CDR3 has 13 amino acids. Trimming removed 5 bases from V and 2 bases from J, with 9 bases in between. Germline CDR1 and CDR2: SNHLY and FYNNEI. The CDR3 DNA reads as TGTGCCAGCAGTTCCGGGATCAACTATGGCTACACCTTC. It encodes CASSSGINYGYTF.

The V gene is TRBV28, the J gene TRBJ1-2, with D perhaps TRBD1 (5 bases). Between the trimmed V and J ends, which lost 2 bases and 8 bases, there was a span of 12 bases. In germline, CDR1 is MDHEN, CDR2 SYDVKM. There are 13 residues in the CDR3. The CDR3: CASSLTSRGGYTF. CDR3 bases: TGTGCCAGCAGTTTAACAAGTAGGGGAGGCTACACCTTC.

J is TRBJ1-1 and V is TRBV18; no definite D call. Germline CDR1 reads KGHSH; CDR2 reads LQKENI. CDR3 size: 13 residues. Trimming left V 6 bases short and J 3 bases short, with 11 bases between. CDR3 sequence reads: CASSLNSHTEAFF. CDR3 coding DNA: TGTGCCAGCTCGCTTAACAGCCACACTGAAGCTTTCTTT.

V gene TRBV6-1 combines with J gene TRBJ2-5; tentative D call: TRBD2 (5 bases). CDR3 length: 15 amino acids. V gave up 0 bases and J gave up 7 bases, with 15 bases separating them. CDR1 MNHNS and CDR2 SASEGT come from the germline V gene. The CDR3 loop reads CASSEARVASGTQYF. The DNA for the CDR3 is TGTGCCAGCAGTGAAGCGAGAGTAGCGAGTGGGACCCAGTACTTC.

The rearrangement uses TRBV6-5 and TRBJ1-3, with 7 bases aligning to TRBD1. Looked up from germline, CDR1 is MNHEY and CDR2 is SVGAGI. With 7 bases clipped from V and 3 bases from J, the junction kept 9 bases outside the gene matches. This CDR3 has 15 amino acids. The CDR3 is CASKLGQVNGNTIYF. DNA of the CDR3: TGTGCCAGCAAACTCGGACAGGTCAATGGAAACACCATATATTTT.

The rearrangement joins TRBV3-1 (or the pseudogene TRBV3-2) to TRBJ1-2; TRBD1 matches 8 bases. This CDR3 is built from 19 residues. Germline V gene data show CDR1 as LGHDT and CDR2 as YNNKEL (reference sequence). V shed 2 bases and J 3 bases; nucleotides not matched to a gene: 17. CDR3: CASSQRLAGGVGSYYGYTF. The CDR3 DNA sequence: TGTGCCAGCAGCCAACGATTAGCAGGGGGCGTAGGCTCTTACTATGGCTACACCTTC.

This chain links TRBV5-1 with TRBJ1-3, with 11 bases matching TRBD1. The CDR3 contains 20 residues. The germline gives CDR1 SGHRS, CDR2 YFSETQ. The ends lost 0 bases at V and 0 bases at J; junction bases unmatched: 11. The CDR3 reads CASSLGRGQGGTSSGNTIYF. DNA of the CDR3: TGCGCCAGCAGCTTGGGTCGGGGACAGGGGGGAACCAGCTCTGGAAACACCATATATTTT.

The chain links TRBV13 to TRBJ2-5; TRBD2 matches 13 bases. The germline V gene encodes CDR1 PRHDT and CDR2 FYEKMQ (reference sequence). CDR3 length equals 17 residues. V lost 5 bases, J lost 2 bases, and 8 bases stayed unmatched. The CDR3 loop is CASSSRLAGGRQETQYF. The CDR3 DNA is TGTGCCAGCAGCAGTCGACTAGCGGGGGGCCGGCAAGAGACCCAGTACTTC.

The gene calls are TRBV6-2 or TRBV6-3 and TRBJ1-1, with 10 positions matching TRBD1. The CDR3 extends over 16 amino acids. J lost 5 bases, V lost 4 bases, and 10 bases had no gene match. Germline V gives CDR1 MNHEY, CDR2 SVGEGT. The CDR3 bases are TGTGCCAGCAGTTCGGGACAGGGGAAGGGTTGGACTGAAGCTTTCTTT. It encodes CASSSGQGKGWTEAFF.

The CDR3 sequence: CATSRVLAAAYTDTQYF. In DNA, the CDR3 is TGTGCCACCAGCAGGGTACTAGCGGCGGCCTACACAGATACGCAGTATTTT. The V gene is TRBV15, the J gene TRBJ2-3; 8 nucleotides align to TRBD2. CDR1 and CDR2 (germline): LNHNV, YYDKDF (reference sequence). This CDR3 is built from 17 residues. The trim removed 3 bases at V and 2 bases at J, leaving 10 bases unmatched.

The chain is built from TRBV10-2 and TRBJ1-5; possibly TRBD1 for D (6 bases). This CDR3 has 15 amino acids. The ends were cut back, 3 bases at V and 4 bases at J, with 13 bases in the middle. The germline gives CDR1 WSHSY, CDR2 SAAADI. CDR3 loop: CASSDGFRGNQPQHF. CDR3 nucleotides: TGCGCCAGCAGTGACGGCTTTAGGGGGAATCAGCCCCAGCATTTT.

In this sample, this clone turned up once. The chain has TRBV4-2 and TRBJ2-1, with 8 bases matching TRBD1. Trimming removed 3 bases from V and 6 bases from J; junction bases left unmatched: 13. Germline V gene sequence: CDR1 LGHNA, CDR2 YNFKEQ. This CDR3 has 17 amino acids. The CDR3: CASSQTQGARGSNEQFF. CDR3 coding DNA: TGTGCCAGCAGCCAGACCCAGGGGGCAAGAGGCAGCAATGAGCAGTTCTTC.

The J gene is TRBJ2-1, the V gene TRBV28; possible D gene TRBD1, 5 bases. Germline V CDR1 and CDR2: MDHEN, SYDVKM. Trimming left V 5 bases short and J 8 bases short, with 19 bases between. This CDR3 contains 15 residues. CDR3 nucleotide sequence: TGTGCCAGCAGTCCCCAAGGACACCTTCGGGATGAGCAGTTCTTC. It encodes CASSPQGHLRDEQFF.

This clone has only one observation. The V and J genes are TRBV6-5 and TRBJ2-3; TRBD1 matches at 10 bases. The CDR3 has 14 residues. Germline V gene lookup returns CDR1 MNHEY and CDR2 SVGAGI. J gave up 3 bases and V 8 bases, and 5 bases lay outside the gene matches. The chain's CDR3 is CASGGTGDTDTQYF. Written as DNA, the CDR3 is TGTGCCAGCGGGGGGACAGGGGATACAGATACGCAGTATTTT.

V is TRBV2 and J is TRBJ2-3, with D unclear. Per germline, CDR1 SNHLY and CDR2 FYNNEI. Trimming took 5 bases from V and 1 from J, leaving 16 bases between them. The CDR3 loop spans 16 amino acids. The CDR3 is CASSPDARVRTDTQYF. DNA for the CDR3: TGTGCCAGCAGTCCAGACGCTAGAGTCCGCACAGATACGCAGTATTTT. Using reference TRBV2 and TRBJ2-3 for the parts outside the CDR3, the full variable domain is EPEVTQTPSHQVTQMGQEVILRCVPISNHLYFYWYRQILGQKVEFLVSFYNNEISEKSEIFDDQFSVERPDGSNFTLKIRSTKLEDSAMYFCASSPDARVRTDTQYFGPGTRLTVL.

The gene calls are TRBV7-9 and TRBJ1-2; D gene uncertain. CDR3 size: 14 residues. V was cut by 1 base and J by 0 bases, with 6 bases left in between. Germline-derived CDR1 and CDR2 are SEHNR and FQNEAQ (reference sequence). The CDR3 sequence is CASSLGQANYGYTF. Written as DNA, the CDR3 is TGTGCCAGCAGCTTAGGTCAGGCTAACTATGGCTACACCTTC.

This clone appeared a single time. The V call is TRBV27, the J call TRBJ2-2, with 12 bases aligning to TRBD2. Germline assignment: CDR1 MNHEY and CDR2 SMNVEV (reference sequence). This CDR3 is built from 18 residues. The J segment lost 8 bases and the V segment lost 7 bases, leaving 17 bases of the junction unmatched. The CDR3 sequence: CASTLPPKLAGGWGELFF. Here the CDR3 DNA reads TGTGCCAGCACCTTACCTCCTAAACTAGCGGGGGGTTGGGGGGAGCTGTTTTTT.

This clone showed up just once. The rearrangement links TRBV3-1 (or the pseudogene TRBV3-2) to TRBJ2-5; 12 nucleotides align to TRBD2. The V gene end was trimmed by 3 bases and the J gene end by 3 bases; junction bases not matched to a gene: 2. The germline CDR1 and CDR2 sequences are LGHDT and YNNKEL (reference sequence). The CDR3 has 15 amino acids. The CDR3 protein is CASSHWTSGEETQYF. The CDR3 DNA sequence: TGTGCCAGCAGCCATTGGACTAGCGGGGAAGAGACCCAGTACTTC.

Here the CDR3 reads CASRLNRGFGEQYF. CDR3 coding DNA: TGTGCCAGCAGATTAAACAGGGGCTTCGGAGAGCAGTACTTC. V gene TRBV6-5 combines with J gene TRBJ2-7; TRBD1 aligns across 7 bases. The length of the CDR3 is 14 residues. The V gene end was trimmed by 6 bases and the J gene end by 7 bases; junction bases not matched to a gene: 12. The germline V gene has CDR1 MNHEY and CDR2 SVGAGI.

The rearrangement uses TRBV27 and TRBJ2-1; tentative D call: TRBD2 (5 bases). V dropped 5 bases and J dropped 5 bases, with 10 bases sitting between them. The V gene's germline CDR1 is MNHEY and CDR2 SMNVEV (reference sequence). The CDR3 is 13 amino acids. CDR3 protein: CASSLGSHNEQFF. The CDR3 DNA follows: TGTGCCAGCAGTCTGGGGAGCCACAATGAGCAGTTCTTC.

V is TRBV4-3 and J is TRBJ2-5; 10 nucleotides agree with TRBD2. V gave up 0 bases and J gave up 8 bases; unmatched junction bases: 9. CDR3 length: 16 residues. Germline V lookup: CDR1 LGHNA, CDR2 YSLEER. The CDR3 region is CASSQESSGGADTQYF. CDR3 sequence (DNA): TGCGCCAGCAGCCAAGAGTCTAGCGGGGGCGCCGACACCCAGTACTTC.